This T cell receptor beta chain was found in a study of T-cell reconstitution after alpha-beta-depleted transplantation in children. This clonotype was observed a handful of times. Its antigen is unknown. This CDR3 comprises 13 residues. V was clipped by 6 bases and J by 9 bases, with 12 bases between them. The TCRbeta library was prepared with unique molecular identifiers. TCRdb reprocessed the PCR reads via MiXCR and lists one record per CDR3 protein. The sample has approximately 230,000 distinct CDR3 sequences, roughly 25% seen once. General study results and limits: Surviving thymic progenitors and recipient T cells were the source of high TCRbeta diversity at day 60 in some patients. The main origin of T-cell counts and diversity one year after transplant was newly produced T cells. The origin of alpha-beta T cells about two months after transplant was reportedly several hundred expanded graft clones.

This sequence joins TRBV12-3 or TRBV12-4 and TRBJ1-6; D is undetermined. Sequenced here: PBMCs, mostly from graft donor cells, sampled 360 days after TCRalphabeta/CD19-depleted stem cell transplant. This TCR derives from a female patient younger than 10 who had a stem cell transplant for congenital amegakaryocytic thrombocytopenia, so the T cells may come from the graft donor. CDR3 nucleotide sequence: TGTGCCAGCAGAACGACTGTTGGTTCACCCCTCCACTTT. This gives the protein CASRTTVGSPLHF.